This T cell receptor beta chain was sequenced during a study of cytomegalovirus exposure and HLA in healthy donors. Study-level background: Around 77 million unique TCRs from HLA-typed donors made up an early data release. Study outcomes and limitations: Data from an earlier analysis indicated that most TCR beta V segments were productive either about 90% or about 30% of the time.

PCR used 60 Vbeta primers and 13 Jbeta primers. In the source study's methods: Counted up in a later analysis, unique TCR beta chains came to around 80 million, with about 9.9 million shared. Libraries were prepared by immunoSEQ multiplex PCR; TCRdb keeps only in-frame clonotypes and omits some of them. Clone size and V and J calls were adopted from that table, with D and trimming inferred from the DNA. The sample gives about 150,000 clones, about 78% of which show up once; less than 15% is in the top ten. CDR1 is SGDLS, CDR2 YYNGEE, per germline. This CDR3 is built from 19 residues. The trim removed 3 bases at V and 3 bases at J, leaving 18 bases unmatched. This clone has only one observation. Its specificity is not known.

The sample consisted of PBMCs. The sequence was collected from a woman aged 50 to 65 in good health and CMV-seropositive. The chain couples TRBV9 to TRBJ2-1; 7 bases are a match to TRBD2. CDR3 nucleotides: TGTGCCAGCAGCGCTACGTCCGTTGGGGGGGTGGGGAACTACAATGAGCAGTTCTTC. Translating gives CASSATSVGGVGNYNEQFF.